This TCR beta chain was retrieved from a study of OX40 agonist ivuxolimab in advanced cancers. As for the study in general: Prior anti-PD-1, anti-PD-L1 or anti-CTLA-4 therapy was allowed; less than 45% had some. Regarding the study as a whole: The 0.1-3.0 mg/kg partial responders had among the lowest clonal expansion.

Some clones are missing from TCRdb's copy, which holds only in-frame ones; the method was immunoSEQ multiplex PCR. The repertoire holds about 36,000 clones, more than 70% seen once, with roughly 12% in the top ten. With respect to this clone: The antigen is unknown.

Per the germline V gene, CDR1 is SGHVS and CDR2 is FQNEAQ. Trimming left V 2 bases short and J 3 bases short, with 5 bases between. The CDR3 contains 12 residues. This specimen consisted of CD4+ or CD8+ T cells sorted from blood, obtained in a trial of the OX40 agonist ivuxolimab. V usage is TRBV7-8 and J usage is TRBJ2-7; possible D gene TRBD1, 5 bases. The clonotype comes from an adult with an advanced solid tumor such as melanoma, head and neck, liver or kidney cancer. DNA of the CDR3: TGTGCCAGCAGCTTAAGGGGCTACGAGCAGTACTTC. Protein product: CASSLRGYEQYF.